Below, one TCR beta chain is given with its context. Antigen: not known. The data stem from a study of CD8+ T cells in alopecia areata. Extraction of RNA preceded its reverse transcription into cDNA, which served as the sequencing template. Sequencing was performed with immunoSEQ multiplex PCR; in TCRdb, only in-frame clones are kept and a portion is missing. In the table there are 150,000 to 200,000 clones, just under 60% of which are singletons. The CDR3 is 13 residues long. V was clipped by 0 bases and J by 3 bases, with 6 bases between them. The V gene's germline CDR1 is SGHRS and CDR2 YFSETQ. General study findings and limits: Sequence data from scalp samples additionally include resident alphabeta T cells of normal skin.

PBMCs were stained for CD3, CD4 and CD8, and CD4+ and CD8+ T cells were sorted. The gene calls are TRBV5-1 and TRBJ1-2; D gene ambiguous. Specimen: CD4+ T cells sorted from blood, collected at week 0. The clonotype originates from a human donor with alopecia areata. CDR3 sequence: CASSLAQDYGYTF. The CDR3 DNA follows: TGCGCCAGCAGCTTGGCTCAGGACTATGGCTACACCTTC.